The 5 T cell receptor beta chains below come from one sample, sequenced in a study of blood T cell repertoires in COVID-19. Clones were sequenced by immunoSEQ multiplex PCR, and TCRdb holds only the in-frame ones, with some missing. This table holds 200,000 to 250,000 clones, 80% to 90% found once. The sample taken for sequencing was peripheral blood. These receptors were obtained from a woman older than 75 with active or convalescent COVID-19.

The CDR3 reads CAIKNHMTENTEAFF. CDR3 nucleotides: TGTGCCATCAAAAATCACATGACAGAAAACACTGAAGCTTTCTTT. The chain employs TRBV10-3 and TRBJ1-1; tentative D call: TRBD1 (5 bases). V lost 7 bases, J lost 2 bases, and 17 bases lay in between. The CDR3 is 15 amino acids. Germline CDR1 and CDR2: ENHRY and SYGVKD.

This rearrangement joins TRBV7-2 to TRBJ2-1, with TRBD1 matching over 7 bases. CDR1 and CDR2 (germline): SGHTA, FQGNSA. V shed 6 bases, J shed 7 bases, and the junction held 9 bases outside the gene matches. CDR3 size: 14 residues. CDR3 sequence: CASSIDRVMNEQFF. CDR3 sequence (DNA): TGTGCCAGCAGTATCGACAGGGTCATGAATGAGCAGTTCTTC. Combining the CDR3 with reference TRBV7-2 and TRBJ2-1 gives the whole variable domain GAGVSQSPSNKVTEKGKDVELRCDPISGHTALYWYRQSLGQGLEFLIYFQGNSAPDKSGLPSDRFSAERTGGSVSTLTIQRTQQEDSAVYLCASSIDRVMNEQFFGPGTRLTVL.

The CDR3 region has the DNA TGTGCCAGCAGCCTCCGCACAGATACGCAGTATTTT. Protein: CASSLRTDTQYF. V and J are TRBV13 and TRBJ2-3; no reliable D call. The germline V gene encodes CDR1 PRHDT and CDR2 FYEKMQ (reference sequence). The CDR3 runs to 12 residues. V lost 5 bases to trimming and J lost 1 base, with 4 bases between them.

Only one count was recorded for this clone. This sequence joins TRBV6-2 or TRBV6-3 and TRBJ2-1; TRBD2 agrees at 11 bases. Germline lookup yields CDR1 MNHEY and CDR2 SVGEGT. This CDR3 is 19 amino acids long. Trimming took 0 bases from V and 0 from J; bases not matched to a gene: 7. The CDR3: CASSYSMGSGGASYNEQFF. The DNA of the CDR3 is TGTGCCAGCAGTTACTCGATGGGTAGCGGGGGGGCCTCCTACAATGAGCAGTTCTTC.

The chain recombines TRBV28 with TRBJ1-5, with a possible D match to TRBD1 (5 bases). The V gene's germline CDR1 is MDHEN and CDR2 SYDVKM. The CDR3 contains 13 residues. V dropped 6 bases and J dropped 0 bases, with 6 bases sitting between them. The chain's CDR3 is CASRTDSNQPQHF. In nucleotides, the CDR3 is TGTGCCAGCAGGACAGATAGCAATCAGCCCCAGCATTTT.